This T cell receptor (beta chain) came from a study of CD8 T cells in Susac syndrome (dated by TCRdb to between 2017 and 2020). For the study in its entirety: Of the Susac syndrome patients who were sequenced, more than five had clinically active disease and roughly eight were in clinical remission. At the time of blood withdrawal, Susac syndrome patients were either therapy-naive, taking corticosteroids (with some also receiving IVIg), or on IVIg alone. Repertoire sequencing was used to test whether CD8+ T cell activation and differentiation in Susac syndrome was antigen driven.

High-throughput TCR beta sequencing profiled peripheral blood CD8+ and CD4+ T cells from healthy donors, Susac syndrome patients and multiple sclerosis patients. The Susac syndrome patients fulfilled recently defined diagnostic criteria for either definite or probable disease. Bulk CD8+ and CD4+ T cells were purified magnetically by negative isolation, whereas CD8+ TEMRA cells were enriched by FACS. Blood was drawn into EDTA tubes, processed within 24 hours, and PBMCs were isolated by density gradient centrifugation. PBMCs destined for TCR sequencing were cryopreserved in liquid nitrogen and later thawed in a 37 °C water bath. The sorted or isolated CD4+, CD8+ and CD8+ TEMRA cells reached a purity of at least 90%. In the case of this clonotype: The clone's antigen remains unknown. Base qualities are not recorded, but no much larger clone differs from it by a single base.

The paper's findings and limits, for the study overall: The study acknowledged that relatively few individuals were included in the TCR sequencing and HLA analysis. No clonal expansion was detected in the CD4+ T cell repertoire of Susac syndrome patients.

Taken from cysteine to phenylalanine, the CDR3 has 15 residues. Only the CDR3 region is kept as DNA, spanning 45 bases read in frame from base 1. Trimming costs V 3 bases and J 0 bases, and their ends lie 11 bases apart. RNA was extracted with the RNeasy kit and roughly 0.45 to 1 ug was reverse transcribed using random hexamers. The immunoSEQ multiplex PCR assay, which covers 54 Vbeta and 13 Jbeta segments, was used to amplify TCR beta CDR3 regions. Bias from PCR amplification was corrected by using a synthetic template baseline for primer optimization and for computational correction. Concerning the study's data processing: Only productive sequences were kept, with reads annotated to V, D and J genes according to IMGT and analyzed in immunoSEQ Analyzer. Clonality was calculated as one minus the Shannon entropy normalized by log2 of the number of productive unique sequences. Public and private clones were assessed among the 100 most prevalent clones of each patient and control. A clone was defined as Susac-specific if it was absent from the healthy and MS cohorts, from around 960 published viral clones and from other ImmuneACCESS disease sequences. Using fastp at Q25 and MiXCR, TCRdb reprocessed the public reads and kept productive beta chains. Every distinct CDR3 protein forms one entry, paired with its most common genes and DNA. These V and J calls are TCRdb output, not the study's own analysis. The sample data list hundreds of thousands of distinct CDR3 sequences, and approximately 94% of these were observed just once. 0.15% to 0.2% of the sample belongs to the ten largest clones.

The sequence was obtained from a human donor with Susac syndrome. Input material: CD4+ T cells from PBMCs. The rearrangement combines TRBV12-3 or TRBV12-4 with TRBJ1-1; a weak D assignment points to TRBD1 (5 bases agree). The DNA sequence is as follows: TGTGCCAGCAGTTTTCAGGGTAGTTTGAACACTGAAGCTTTCTTT. The resulting protein is CASSFQGSLNTEAFF.